This TCR beta chain was recovered during a study of blood T cell repertoires in COVID-19 (dated by TCRdb to the early 2020s). Broadly, across the study: The collaborator samples originated in the United States, Italy and Spain and spanned the acute and convalescent phases of COVID-19. The prospective study material was composed of cDNA or gDNA derived from T cells, B-cell-depleted T cells, or PBMCs. A freely available public database, intended as a resource for researchers studying the immune response to SARS-CoV-2, is where the repertoires were released. Samples were obtained from the ongoing ImmuneRACE study (first 160 participants) and from some 1,300 subjects provided by 6 global collaborators. Subjects who had been exposed to COVID-19, were actively infected with it, or had recovered from it provided the deeply sampled blood TCRbeta repertoires that made up the dataset. Nearly every sample came with metadata listing a de-identified subject ID, COVID-19 status, age in years and sex. Where available, HLA class I and class II types were obtained from metadata supplied by the sample provider rather than from assay-based typing. Study-wide conclusions, independent of this receptor: Clinical and demographic metadata were provided uncurated, with the amount varying by source and participant.

TCRbeta CDR3 regions were amplified from genomic DNA by means of the immunoSEQ Assay, a bias-controlled multiplex PCR. In the paper's pipeline: The number of nucleated cells in each sample was estimated by amplification of reference gene primers within the assay. To quantify the absolute abundance of each unique TCRbeta CDR3 rearrangement, sequence reads were collapsed and filtered. For each sample, productive Simpson clonality was calculated as the square root of Simpson's diversity index over productive rearrangements. TCRdb's version of the immuneACCESS table is confined to in-frame rearrangements and falls short of the full clone set. An unresolved V gene accounts for under half of the shortfall where checked; the remainder is of unknown origin. Clone size and V and J calls were adopted from that table, with D and trimming inferred from the DNA. The sample contains about 190,000 clones, 90% of them found a single time. Around 0.63% of the sample comes from the top ten.

For CDR1 and CDR2, the germline V gene (reference sequence) lists MNHEY and SMNVEV. The junction carries 9 bases between V and J, which are trimmed by 7 bases and 2 bases respectively. The CDR3, cysteine through phenylalanine, is 13 amino acids long. Only the CDR3 portion is preserved as DNA: 39 bases, with reading frame beginning at the first base. As concerns this clone: Its recognized antigen is unknown. No base quality values were provided; no much bigger clone lies one nucleotide off.

The collaborating institutions used their own protocols to collect whole blood in K2EDTA tubes. For TCRbeta analysis, collaborators shipped samples as frozen whole blood, isolated PBMCs, or DNA extracted from either of those sample types. The V and J segments used are TRBV27 and TRBJ2-1; the D gene is perhaps TRBD1, on 6 matching bases. The sequenced sample was peripheral blood. The TCR originated in a man aged 50 to 59 with acute or convalescent COVID-19. CDR3 sequence: CASTGVPYNEQFF. The sequenced DNA is TGTGCCAGCACAGGGGTACCCTACAATGAGCAGTTCTTC.